This T cell receptor (beta chain) was observed in a study of cytomegalovirus exposure and HLA in healthy donors. Study background: The roughly 120 validation repertoires, a later analysis reported, used the same platform as the roughly 610 first-cohort repertoires. Findings and limits, study-wide: In vitro assays verified that three CMV-associated chains recognized CMV antigens specifically. According to a later analysis, TCR clusters from the first cohort tended to co-occur in the 110 or so validation repertoires.

The data were produced by immunoSEQ multiplex PCR, yet TCRdb's version contains in-frame clones alone and is incomplete. Seen here are 150,000 to 160,000 clones, 70% to 90% observed once, and the top ten hold around 2.1%. About this clone: The antigen remains unidentified.

The validation cohort, a group of over a hundred subjects, included the donors and was separate from the roughly 700-subject first cohort. The trim removed 7 bases at V and 8 bases at J, leaving 8 bases unmatched. The CDR3 length is 14 residues. CDR1 and CDR2 from the germline V gene are SEHNR and FQNEAQ (reference sequence). This chain connects TRBV7-9 to TRBJ1-4; 9 bases line up with TRBD1. This TCR was recovered from a human donor in good health. Specimen: PBMCs. The DNA of the CDR3 is TGTGCCAGCACCCTGGGACAGGGCCTAGAAAAACTGTTTTTT. It is translated as CASTLGQGLEKLFF.